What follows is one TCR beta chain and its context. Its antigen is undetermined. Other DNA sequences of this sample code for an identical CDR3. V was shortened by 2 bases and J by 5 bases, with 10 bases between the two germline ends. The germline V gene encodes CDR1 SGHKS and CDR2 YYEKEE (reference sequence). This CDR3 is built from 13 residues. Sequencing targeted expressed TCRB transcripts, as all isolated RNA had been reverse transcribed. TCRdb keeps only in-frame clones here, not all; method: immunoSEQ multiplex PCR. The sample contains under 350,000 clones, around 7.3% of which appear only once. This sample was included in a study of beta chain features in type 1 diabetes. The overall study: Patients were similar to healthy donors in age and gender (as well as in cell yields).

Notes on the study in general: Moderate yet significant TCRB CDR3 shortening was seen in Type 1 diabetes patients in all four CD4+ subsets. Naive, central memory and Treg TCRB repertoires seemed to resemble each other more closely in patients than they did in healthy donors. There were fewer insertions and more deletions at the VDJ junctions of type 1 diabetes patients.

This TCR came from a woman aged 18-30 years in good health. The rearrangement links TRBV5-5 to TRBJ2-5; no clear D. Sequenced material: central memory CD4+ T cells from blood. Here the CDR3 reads CASSLFLSETQYF. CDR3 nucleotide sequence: TGTGCCAGCAGCTTATTCCTCTCGGAGACCCAGTACTTC.